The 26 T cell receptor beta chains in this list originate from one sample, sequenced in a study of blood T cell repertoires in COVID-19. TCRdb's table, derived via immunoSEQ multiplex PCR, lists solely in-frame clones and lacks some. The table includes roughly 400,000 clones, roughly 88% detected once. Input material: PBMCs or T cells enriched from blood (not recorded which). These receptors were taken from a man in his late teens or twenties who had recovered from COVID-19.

In DNA, the CDR3 is TGTGCCAGCAGCCAAGAAGGGTCAGCGGGAGGCTCCTTCCCCGGGGAGCTGTTTTTT. Translating gives CASSQEGSAGGSFPGELFF. V is TRBV4-2 and J is TRBJ2-2; 9 nucleotides align to TRBD2. The CDR3 is made up of 19 amino acids. V lost 0 bases to trimming and J lost 6 bases; unmatched junction nucleotides: 14. Germline CDR1 is LGHNA and CDR2 is YNFKEQ.

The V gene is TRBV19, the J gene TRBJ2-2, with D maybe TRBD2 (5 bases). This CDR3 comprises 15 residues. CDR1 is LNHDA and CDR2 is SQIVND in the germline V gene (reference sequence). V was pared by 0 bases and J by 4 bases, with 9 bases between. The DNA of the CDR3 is TGTGCCAGTAGTATAGAAGAGCGGCTCACCGGGGAGCTGTTTTTT. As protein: CASSIEERLTGELFF.

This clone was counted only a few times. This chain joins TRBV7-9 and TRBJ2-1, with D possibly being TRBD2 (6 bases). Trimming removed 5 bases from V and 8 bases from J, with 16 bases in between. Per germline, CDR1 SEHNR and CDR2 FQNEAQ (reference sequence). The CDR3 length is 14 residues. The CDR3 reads CASSREGLSDEQFF. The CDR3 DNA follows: TGTGCCAGCAGCCGAGAAGGACTAAGCGATGAGCAGTTCTTC.

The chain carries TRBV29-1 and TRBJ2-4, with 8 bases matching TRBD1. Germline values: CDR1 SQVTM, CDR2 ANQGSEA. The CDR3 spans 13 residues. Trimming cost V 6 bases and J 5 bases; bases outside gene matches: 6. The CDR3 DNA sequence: TGCAGCGTCTCCAGGGGGCTCCAAAACATTCAGTACTTC. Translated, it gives CSVSRGLQNIQYF.

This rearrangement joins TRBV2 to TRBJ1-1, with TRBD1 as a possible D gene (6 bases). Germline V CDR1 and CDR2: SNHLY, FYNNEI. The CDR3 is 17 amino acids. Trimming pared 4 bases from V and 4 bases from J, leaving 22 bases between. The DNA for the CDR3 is TGTGCCAGCAGTGCCCCCCTCGGGGGGCGGCGGAGCACTGAAGCTTTCTTT. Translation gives CASSAPLGGRRSTEAFF.

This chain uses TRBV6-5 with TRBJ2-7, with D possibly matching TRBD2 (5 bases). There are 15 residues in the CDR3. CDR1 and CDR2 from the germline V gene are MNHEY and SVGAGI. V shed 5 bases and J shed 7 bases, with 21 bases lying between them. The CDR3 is CASSQFRGESGEQYF. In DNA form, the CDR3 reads TGTGCCAGCAGTCAATTCCGGGGAGAATCGGGGGAGCAGTACTTC.

CDR3 residues: CASSSTADQETQYF. The CDR3 bases are TGCGCCAGCAGCTCGACGGCGGACCAAGAGACCCAGTACTTC. The rearrangement uses TRBV5-1 and TRBJ2-5, with D unresolved. Trimming shortened V by 3 bases and J by 0 bases, and 9 bases separated the two germline ends. Germline V gene sequence: CDR1 SGHRS, CDR2 YFSETQ. The CDR3 is 14 amino acids.

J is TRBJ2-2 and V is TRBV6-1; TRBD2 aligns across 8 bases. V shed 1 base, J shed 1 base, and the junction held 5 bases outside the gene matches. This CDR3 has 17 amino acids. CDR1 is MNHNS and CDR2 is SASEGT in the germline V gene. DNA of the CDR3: TGTGCCAGCAGTGAAGATGTTGCGGGAGGGAACACCGGGGAGCTGTTTTTT. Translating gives CASSEDVAGGNTGELFF.

The CDR3 loop reads CASSSLGRMTDTQYF. CDR3 DNA: TGTGCCAGCAGCTCCCTCGGGAGAATGACAGATACGCAGTATTTT. The chain links TRBV7-9 to TRBJ2-3, with D possibly TRBD2 on 6 matching bases. V lost 4 bases, J lost 3 bases, and 14 bases lay in between. This CDR3 is 15 amino acids long. CDR1 and CDR2 (germline): SEHNR, FQNEAQ (reference sequence).

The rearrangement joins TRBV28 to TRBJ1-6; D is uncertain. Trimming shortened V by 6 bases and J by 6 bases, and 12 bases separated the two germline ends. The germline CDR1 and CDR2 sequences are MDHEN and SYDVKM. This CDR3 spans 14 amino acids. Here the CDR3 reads CASRPVRVNSPLHF. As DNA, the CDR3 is TGTGCCAGCAGGCCCGTGCGGGTTAATTCACCCCTCCACTTT. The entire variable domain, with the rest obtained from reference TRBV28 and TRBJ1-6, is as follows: DVKVTQSSRYLVKRTGEKVFLECVQDMDHENMFWYRQDPGLGLRLIYFSYDVKMKEKGDIPEGYSVSREKKERFSLILESASTNQTSMYLCASRPVRVNSPLHFGNGTRLTVT.

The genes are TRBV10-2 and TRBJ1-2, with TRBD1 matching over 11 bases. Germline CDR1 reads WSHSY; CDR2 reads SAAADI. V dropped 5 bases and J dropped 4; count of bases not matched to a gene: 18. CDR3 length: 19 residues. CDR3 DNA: TGCGCCAGCAGTCCCCCGGGACAGGGGGTAGGCGTTCCTTTCTATGGCTACACCTTC. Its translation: CASSPPGQGVGVPFYGYTF.

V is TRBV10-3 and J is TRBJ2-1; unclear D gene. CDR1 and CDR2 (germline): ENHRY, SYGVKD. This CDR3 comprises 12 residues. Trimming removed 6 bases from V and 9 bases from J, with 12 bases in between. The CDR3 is CAIRNLETEQFF. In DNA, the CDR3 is TGTGCCATCAGAAATTTGGAGACTGAGCAGTTCTTC.

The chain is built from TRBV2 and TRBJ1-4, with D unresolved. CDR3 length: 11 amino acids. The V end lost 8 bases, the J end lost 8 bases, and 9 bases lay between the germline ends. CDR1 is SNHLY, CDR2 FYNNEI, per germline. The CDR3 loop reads CASSGGEKLFF. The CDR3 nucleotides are TGTGCCAGCTCTGGCGGGGAAAAACTGTTTTTT. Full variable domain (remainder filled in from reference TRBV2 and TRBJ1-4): EPEVTQTPSHQVTQMGQEVILRCVPISNHLYFYWYRQILGQKVEFLVSFYNNEISEKSEIFDDQFSVERPDGSNFTLKIRSTKLEDSAMYFCASSGGEKLFFGSGTQLSVL.

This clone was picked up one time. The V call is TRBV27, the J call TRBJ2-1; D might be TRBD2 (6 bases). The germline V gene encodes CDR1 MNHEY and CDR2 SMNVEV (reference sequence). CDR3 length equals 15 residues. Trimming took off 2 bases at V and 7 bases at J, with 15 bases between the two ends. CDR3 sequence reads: CASSLMASVLNEQFF. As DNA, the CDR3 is TGTGCCAGCAGTTTAATGGCTAGCGTCCTAAATGAGCAGTTCTTC.

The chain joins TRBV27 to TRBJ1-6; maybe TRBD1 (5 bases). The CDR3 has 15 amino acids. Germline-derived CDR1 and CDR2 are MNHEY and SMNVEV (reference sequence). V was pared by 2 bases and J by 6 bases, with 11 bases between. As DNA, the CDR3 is TGTGCCAGCAGTTTAGCGGGACGGGGTAATTCACCCCTCCACTTT. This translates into CASSLAGRGNSPLHF.

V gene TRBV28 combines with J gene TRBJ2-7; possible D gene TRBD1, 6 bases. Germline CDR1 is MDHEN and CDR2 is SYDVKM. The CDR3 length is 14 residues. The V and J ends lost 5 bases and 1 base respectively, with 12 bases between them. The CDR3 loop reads CASSPQGFSYEQYF. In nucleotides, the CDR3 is TGTGCCAGCAGTCCGCAGGGGTTTTCCTACGAGCAGTACTTC. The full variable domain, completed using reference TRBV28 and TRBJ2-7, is DVKVTQSSRYLVKRTGEKVFLECVQDMDHENMFWYRQDPGLGLRLIYFSYDVKMKEKGDIPEGYSVSREKKERFSLILESASTNQTSMYLCASSPQGFSYEQYFGPGTRLTVT.

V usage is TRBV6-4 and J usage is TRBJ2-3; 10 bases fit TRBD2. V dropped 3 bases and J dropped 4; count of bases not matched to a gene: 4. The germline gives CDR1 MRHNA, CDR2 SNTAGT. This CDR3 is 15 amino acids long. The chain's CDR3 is CASSESSGGADTQYF. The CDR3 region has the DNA TGTGCCAGCAGTGAATCTAGCGGGGGCGCAGATACGCAGTATTTT.

The CDR3 region has the DNA TGTGCCAGCAGCCAAGGTAGTATTTTTGGCACTGAAGCTTTCTTT. Translating it yields CASSQGSIFGTEAFF. The chain links TRBV14 to TRBJ1-1; D is unclear. Germline values: CDR1 SGHDN, CDR2 FVKESK. The CDR3 sequence is 15 residues long. Trimming took off 1 base at V and 4 bases at J, with 13 bases between the two ends. Combining the CDR3 with reference TRBV14 and TRBJ1-1 gives the whole variable domain EAGVTQFPSHSVIEKGQTVTLRCDPISGHDNLYWYRRVMGKEIKFLLHFVKESKQDESGMPNNRFLAERTGGTYSTLKVQPAELEDSGVYFCASSQGSIFGTEAFFGQGTRLTVV.

The CDR3, as DNA: TGTGCCACCCGGAGGACAGGTTCTGGTCGAAGGGACACAGATACGCAGTATTTT. Protein sequence: CATRRTGSGRRDTDTQYF. The chain combines TRBV19 with TRBJ2-3, with 7 bases that match TRBD1. Germline-derived CDR1 and CDR2 are LNHDA and SQIVND (reference sequence). Trimming removed 10 bases from V and 2 bases from J; junction bases left unmatched: 21. This CDR3 region has 18 residues.

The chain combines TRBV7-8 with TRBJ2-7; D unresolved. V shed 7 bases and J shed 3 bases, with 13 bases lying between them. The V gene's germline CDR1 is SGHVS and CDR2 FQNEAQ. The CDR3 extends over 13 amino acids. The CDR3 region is CASTPAARYEQYF. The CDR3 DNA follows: TGTGCCAGCACCCCGGCGGCTCGCTACGAGCAGTACTTC. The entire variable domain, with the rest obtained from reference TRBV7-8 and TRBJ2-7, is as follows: GAGVSQSPRYKVAKRGQDVALRCDPISGHVSLFWYQQALGQGPEFLTYFQNEAQLDKSGLPSDRFFAERPEGSVSTLKIQRTQQEDSAVYLCASTPAARYEQYFGPGTRLTVT.

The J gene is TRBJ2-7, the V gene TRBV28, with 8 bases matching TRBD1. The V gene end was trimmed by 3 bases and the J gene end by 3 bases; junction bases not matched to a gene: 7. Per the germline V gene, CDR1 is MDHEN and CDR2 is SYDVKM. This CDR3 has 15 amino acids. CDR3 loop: CASSFPGTGYYEQYF. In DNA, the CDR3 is TGTGCCAGCAGTTTCCCCGGGACAGGTTACTACGAGCAGTACTTC.

The CDR3 reads CASSQRGSGLEVFIRETQYF. CDR3 coding DNA: TGTGCCAGCAGCCAAAGGGGGTCGGGACTAGAGGTTTTCATCCGAGAGACCCAGTACTTC. J is TRBJ2-5 and V is TRBV3-1 (or the pseudogene TRBV3-2); 8 nucleotides line up with TRBD2. J lost 4 bases, V lost 2 bases, and 21 bases had no gene match. Germline V gene data show CDR1 as LGHDT and CDR2 as YNNKEL (reference sequence). This CDR3 comprises 20 residues.

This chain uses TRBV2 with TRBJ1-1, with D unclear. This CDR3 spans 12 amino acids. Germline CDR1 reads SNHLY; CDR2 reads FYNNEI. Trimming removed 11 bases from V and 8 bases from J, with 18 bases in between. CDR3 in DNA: TGTGCCTCCTGTGGAGTACCTGGGGAAGCTTTCTTT. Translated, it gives CASCGVPGEAFF.

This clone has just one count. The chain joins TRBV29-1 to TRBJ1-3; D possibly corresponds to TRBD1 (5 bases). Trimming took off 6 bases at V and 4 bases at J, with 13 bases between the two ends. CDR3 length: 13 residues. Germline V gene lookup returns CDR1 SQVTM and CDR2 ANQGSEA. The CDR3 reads CSVAGLRGNTIYF. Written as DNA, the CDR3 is TGCAGCGTAGCAGGGCTTCGAGGAAACACCATATATTTT.

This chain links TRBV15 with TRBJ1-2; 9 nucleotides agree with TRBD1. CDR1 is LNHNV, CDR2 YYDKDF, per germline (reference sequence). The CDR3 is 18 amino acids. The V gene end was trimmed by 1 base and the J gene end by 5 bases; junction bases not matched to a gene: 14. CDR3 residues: CATSRVYRSADRGYGYTF. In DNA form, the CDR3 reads TGTGCCACCAGCAGAGTTTACCGGTCGGCCGACAGGGGGTATGGCTACACCTTC. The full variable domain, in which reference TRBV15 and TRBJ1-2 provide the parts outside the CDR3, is DAMVIQNPRYQVTQFGKPVTLSCSQTLNHNVMYWYQQKSSQAPKLLFHYYDKDFNNEADTPDNFQSRRPNTSFCFLDIRSPGLGDTAMYLCATSRVYRSADRGYGYTFGSGTRLTVV.

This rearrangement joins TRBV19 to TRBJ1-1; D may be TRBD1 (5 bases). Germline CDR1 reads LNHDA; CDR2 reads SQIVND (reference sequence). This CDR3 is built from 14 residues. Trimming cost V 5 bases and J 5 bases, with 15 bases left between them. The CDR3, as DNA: TGTGCCAGTAGTTTGACAGCCTGGGCTACTGAAGCTTTCTTT. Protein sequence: CASSLTAWATEAFF. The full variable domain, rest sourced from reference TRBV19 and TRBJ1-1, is DGGITQSPKYLFRKEGQNVTLSCEQNLNHDAMYWYRQDPGQGLRLIYYSQIVNDFQKGDIAEGYSVSREKKESFPLTVTSAQKNPTAFYLCASSLTAWATEAFFGQGTRLTVV.